The 2 T cell receptor beta chains reported below all come from one sample, sequenced in a study of molecular identifiers for immune sequencing clone quantification. TCRdb reprocessed the PCR reads via MiXCR and lists one record per CDR3 protein. The repertoire holds about 640,000 distinct CDR3 sequences, with nearly 20% as singletons. The sample comprised naive CD8+ T cells from blood, with Jurkat cell RNA spiked in. Described subset: FACS-sorted CD8+CD4-CCR7+CD45RA+ naive T cells. The receptors were gathered from a human donor in good health. Some libraries in this study had Jurkat cell RNA spiked in.

This clonotype was seen many times. The chain combines TRBV5-1 with TRBJ2-5, with 8 bases that match TRBD1. This CDR3 contains 16 residues. CDR1 is SGHRS, CDR2 YFSETQ, per germline. The J segment lost 5 bases and the V segment lost 4 bases, leaving 13 bases of the junction unmatched. Here the CDR3 reads CASSGGQDEGWETQYF. The CDR3 DNA is TGCGCCAGCAGCGGGGGACAGGATGAAGGGTGGGAGACCCAGTACTTC.

As to this clonotype: A single base separates this from a much larger clone, so it may be a read error. The rearrangement links TRBV5-4 to TRBJ2-5; TRBD1 is a possible D gene (6 bases). Germline V gene sequence: CDR1 SGHNT, CDR2 YYREEE (reference sequence). The length of the CDR3 is 16 residues. The V end was cut by 4 bases, the J end by 7 bases, with 23 bases between. The CDR3 here is CASSNAQGFPTGTQYF. The DNA of the CDR3 is TGTGCCAGCAGCAACGCACAGGGTTTTCCGACGGGGACCCAGTACTTC.